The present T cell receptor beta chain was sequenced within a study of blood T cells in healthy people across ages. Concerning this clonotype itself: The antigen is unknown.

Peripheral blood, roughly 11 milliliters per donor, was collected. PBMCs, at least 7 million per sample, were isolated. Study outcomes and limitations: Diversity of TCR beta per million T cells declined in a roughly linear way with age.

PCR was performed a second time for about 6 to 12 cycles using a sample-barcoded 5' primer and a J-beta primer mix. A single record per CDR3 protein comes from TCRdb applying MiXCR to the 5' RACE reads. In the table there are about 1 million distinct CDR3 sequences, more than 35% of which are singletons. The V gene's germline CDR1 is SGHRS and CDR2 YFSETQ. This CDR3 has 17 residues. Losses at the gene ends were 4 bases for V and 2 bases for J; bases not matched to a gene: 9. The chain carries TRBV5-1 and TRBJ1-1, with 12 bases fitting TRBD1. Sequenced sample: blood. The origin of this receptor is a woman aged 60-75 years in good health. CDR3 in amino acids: CASSMGQGARGNTEAFF. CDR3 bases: TGCGCCAGCAGCATGGGACAGGGGGCGAGGGGTAACACTGAAGCTTTCTTT.